This TCR beta chain was found in a study of Ad26.COV2.S vaccination and SARS-CoV-2 variants. This CDR3 contains 15 residues. The V segment lost 0 bases and the J segment 3 bases; nucleotides outside the gene matches: 2. Per germline, CDR1 SGHRS and CDR2 YFSETQ. Noted treatment: roughly 19 received Ad26.COV2.S at low or high dose, single or two shots; five or six received placebo; per-sample allocation not given. Collection of the samples took place on day 63 after the first injection of vaccine or placebo. Sequenced by immunoSEQ multiplex PCR; TCRdb stores in-frame clones only, minus some. Of 410,000 or so clones in the sample, about nine tenths are singletons; the top ten hold approximately 12%.

The chain is built from TRBV5-1 and TRBJ2-2; 7 nucleotides match TRBD1. Sequences were derived from peripheral blood, sampled in a trial of Ad26.COV2.S vaccine versus placebo. This clonotype was sampled from a person aged 18-60 years who received the Ad26.COV2.S COVID-19 vaccine or a placebo. CDR3 amino acids: CASSLGTGDTGELFF. In nucleotides, the CDR3 is TGCGCCAGCAGCTTGGGAACAGGGGACACCGGGGAGCTGTTTTTT.